These 3 T cell receptor beta chains were sequenced from one sample in a study of blood T cell repertoires in COVID-19. Profiling relied on immunoSEQ multiplex PCR, and the TCRdb table lists in-frame clones only, not all of them. The table records 200,000 to 250,000 clones, about nine tenths of them present only once. The specimen sequenced was PBMCs or T cells enriched from blood (not recorded which). The origin of the receptors is a woman in her twenties or thirties who had recovered from COVID-19.

CDR3 region: CASSYAVRVGSPLHF. The CDR3 DNA is TGTGCCAGCAGTTACGCGGTCAGGGTGGGGTCACCCCTCCACTTT. This chain connects TRBV6-5 to TRBJ1-6, with D possibly being TRBD1 (5 bases). This CDR3 is 15 amino acids long. The germline V gene has CDR1 MNHEY and CDR2 SVGAGI. Trimming took off 2 bases at V and 10 bases at J, with 15 bases between the two ends.

The chain is built from TRBV6-1 and TRBJ1-3; D gene unclear. Trimming stripped 3 bases from V and 5 bases from J, with 5 bases between. There are 12 residues in the CDR3. Germline V lookup: CDR1 MNHNS, CDR2 SASEGT. CDR3: CASSELRNTIYF. The CDR3 bases are TGTGCCAGCAGTGAGTTAAGAAACACCATATATTTT.

In this sample, this clone turned up once. The V call is TRBV5-1, the J call TRBJ1-3; maybe TRBD1 (5 bases). Germline V gives CDR1 SGHRS, CDR2 YFSETQ. The CDR3 spans 15 residues. The V and J ends lost 3 bases and 1 base respectively, with 11 bases between them. CDR3 residues: CASSWAGQSGNTIYF. The CDR3 region has the DNA TGCGCCAGCAGCTGGGCAGGGCAATCTGGAAACACCATATATTTT.